A selection of T cell receptor beta chains follows, all from one sample in a study of shared clonotypes between healthy human individuals. Using immunoSEQ multiplex PCR, the repertoire was profiled, and TCRdb retains in-frame clones only, with some absent. The sample has approximately 2.4 million clones, about 94% seen once. Specimen: naive CD4+ T cells sorted from blood. These receptors were obtained from a young man in good health. Each CDR3 is given with its conserved first and last residue. D genes are given only for firm matches. The size field is filled for only some rows; it gives once, few, many or a size class.

>TRBJ1-2|.|TRBD1|TRBV29-1
CSVGQGNNYGYTF
TGCAGCGTGGGACAGGGGAACAACTATGGCTACACCTTC
>TRBJ1-5|.|.|TRBV5-8
CASSSRDNSNQPQHF
TGTGCCAGCAGCTCCCGGGACAATAGCAATCAGCCCCAGCATTTT
>TRBJ2-1|once|TRBD2|TRBV9
CASSAATRAGGKQFF
TGTGCCAGCAGCGCCGCTACTCGCGCGGGGGGGAAGCAGTTCTTC
>TRBJ2-3|.|TRBD2|TRBV10-3
CAISESTGGGASDTQYF
TGTGCCATCAGTGAGTCGACTGGCGGGGGGGCCTCAGATACGCAGTATTTT
>TRBJ2-7|few|.|TRBV27
CASSWGDGSYEQYF
TGTGCCAGCAGTTGGGGGGATGGGTCCTACGAGCAGTACTTC
>TRBJ1-5|.|.|TRBV6-1
CASSALATTHSNQPQHF
TGTGCCAGCAGTGCCTTGGCGACGACTCATAGCAATCAGCCCCAGCATTTT
>TRBJ1-2|once|.|TRBV6-6
CASRDTKEYGYTF
TGTGCCAGCAGGGACACCAAGGAGTATGGCTACACCTTC
>TRBJ1-1|.|.|TRBV6-5
CASRDTTGKRAFF
TGTGCCAGCAGAGATACTACAGGTAAAAGGGCTTTCTTT
>TRBJ2-7|.|TRBD1|TRBV4-1
CASSQDRDRAPYEQYF
TGCGCCAGCAGCCAAGATCGGGACAGGGCACCCTACGAGCAGTACTTC
>TRBJ2-1|.|.|TRBV11-1
CASREGPYNEQFF
TGTGCCAGCAGGGAGGGTCCCTACAATGAGCAGTTCTTC
>TRBJ1-6|.|.|TRBV7-2
CASSFDRGEESPLHF
TGTGCCAGCAGCTTCGATAGGGGAGAGGAATCACCCCTCCACTTT
>TRBJ2-2|once|.|TRBV30
CAWSVSLNIGELFF
TGTGCCTGGAGTGTATCCCTCAATATCGGGGAGCTGTTTTTT
>TRBJ2-5|.|TRBD2|TRBV10-3
CAISRTSGGLGETQYF
TGTGCCATCAGTCGGACTAGCGGGGGGTTAGGTGAGACCCAGTACTTC
>TRBJ1-3|.|TRBD1|TRBV25-1
CASTGQPGNTIYF
TGTGCCAGCACGGGACAGCCCGGAAACACCATATATTTT
>TRBJ2-3|.|TRBD2|TRBV2
CASRLAGGKDTQYF
TGTGCCAGCAGGTTAGCGGGGGGTAAAGATACGCAGTATTTT
>TRBJ1-4|.|TRBD1|TRBV6-5
CASRSTGDSNEKLFF
TGTGCCAGCAGATCCACAGGGGACTCAAATGAAAAACTGTTTTTT
>TRBJ2-7|.|.|TRBV5-4
CASSHRASYEQYF
TGTGCCAGCAGCCACCGGGCCAGTTACGAGCAGTACTTC
>TRBJ2-1|.|.|TRBV27
CASSLSGPYNEQFF
TGTGCCAGCAGTTTGAGCGGCCCGTACAATGAGCAGTTCTTC
>TRBJ2-7|.|TRBD1|TRBV10-3
CATGTGQGPYEQYF
TGTGCCACCGGAACGGGACAGGGTCCCTACGAGCAGTACTTC
>TRBJ2-7|.|TRBD2|TRBV10-3
CAIRLAETYEQYF
TGTGCCATTAGACTAGCGGAGACCTACGAGCAGTACTTC
>TRBJ1-2|few|.|TRBV4-1
CASSQEAPGGGGYTF
TGCGCCAGCAGCCAAGAAGCGCCAGGAGGTGGTGGCTACACCTTC
>TRBJ2-2|.|.|TRBV28
CASTSTGANTGELFF
TGTGCCAGCACCTCGACAGGAGCGAACACCGGGGAGCTGTTTTTT
>TRBJ2-5|.|.|TRBV25-1
CASEQNVGRLNGETQYF
TGTGCCAGCGAGCAGAACGTGGGCAGGTTAAATGGGGAGACCCAGTACTTC
>TRBJ2-3|.|TRBD2|TRBV10-2
CASSEWYASGGPTDTQYF
TGCGCCAGCAGTGAGTGGTACGCTAGCGGGGGCCCCACAGATACGCAGTATTTT
>TRBJ1-2|.|.|TRBV7-2
CASSRSSGGNYGYTF
TGTGCCAGCAGCAGATCCTCCGGGGGAAACTATGGCTACACCTTC
>TRBJ2-2|.|.|TRBV30
CAWSVGGTSLTGELFF
TGTGCCTGGAGTGTAGGAGGGACATCCCTCACCGGGGAGCTGTTTTTT